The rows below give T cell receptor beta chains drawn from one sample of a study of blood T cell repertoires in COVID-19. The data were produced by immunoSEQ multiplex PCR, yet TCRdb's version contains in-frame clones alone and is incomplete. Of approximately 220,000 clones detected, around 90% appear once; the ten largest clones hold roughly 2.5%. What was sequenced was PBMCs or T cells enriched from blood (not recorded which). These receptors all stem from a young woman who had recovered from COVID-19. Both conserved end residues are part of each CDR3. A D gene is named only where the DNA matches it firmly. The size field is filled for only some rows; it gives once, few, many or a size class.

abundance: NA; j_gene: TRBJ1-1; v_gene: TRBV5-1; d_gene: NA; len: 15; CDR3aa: CASREGGVFNTEAFF; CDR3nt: TGCGCCAGCAGGGAAGGAGGAGTTTTTAACACTGAAGCTTTCTTT
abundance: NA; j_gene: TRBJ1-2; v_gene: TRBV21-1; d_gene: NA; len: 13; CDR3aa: CASSKEHNYGYTF; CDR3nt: TGTGCCAGCAGCAAAGAACATAACTATGGCTACACCTTC
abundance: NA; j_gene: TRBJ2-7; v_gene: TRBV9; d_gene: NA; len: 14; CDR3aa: CASSSGGSPHEQYF; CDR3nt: TGTGCCAGCAGCTCCGGGGGTTCGCCCCACGAGCAGTACTTC
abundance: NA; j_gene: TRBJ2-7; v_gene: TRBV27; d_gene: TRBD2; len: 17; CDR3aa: CASSLLSSGALTYEQYF; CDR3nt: TGTGCCAGCAGTTTATTGTCGAGCGGGGCTTTAACCTACGAGCAGTACTTC
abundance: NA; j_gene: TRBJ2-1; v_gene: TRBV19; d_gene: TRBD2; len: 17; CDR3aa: CASSIMSRAGGPVEQFF; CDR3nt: TGTGCCAGTAGTATAATGAGTAGAGCGGGGGGACCGGTTGAGCAGTTCTTC
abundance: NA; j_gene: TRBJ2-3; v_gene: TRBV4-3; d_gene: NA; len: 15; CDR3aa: CASSQDGTSTDTQYF; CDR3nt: TGCGCCAGCAGCCAAGATGGGACTAGCACAGATACGCAGTATTTT
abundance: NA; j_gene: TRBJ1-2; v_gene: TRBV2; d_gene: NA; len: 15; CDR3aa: CASSELASPREGYTF; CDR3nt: TGTGCCAGCAGTGAATTGGCCAGTCCCCGGGAGGGCTACACCTTC
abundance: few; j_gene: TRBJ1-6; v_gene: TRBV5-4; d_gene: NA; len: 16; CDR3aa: CASSVGSAGYNSPLHF; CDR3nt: TGTGCCAGCAGCGTTGGCTCGGCAGGGTATAATTCACCCCTCCACTTT
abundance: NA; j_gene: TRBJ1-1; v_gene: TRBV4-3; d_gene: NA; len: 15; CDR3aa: CASSQEGSVNTEAFF; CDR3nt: TGCGCCAGCAGCCAAGAGGGGAGTGTGAACACTGAAGCTTTCTTT
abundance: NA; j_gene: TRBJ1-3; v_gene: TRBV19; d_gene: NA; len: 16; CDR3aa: CASSTAGRGSGNTIYF; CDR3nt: TGTGCCAGTAGTACTGCGGGTCGAGGGTCTGGAAACACCATATATTTT
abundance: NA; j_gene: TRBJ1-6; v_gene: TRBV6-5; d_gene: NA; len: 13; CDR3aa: CASTGGAGRSLHF; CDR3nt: TGTGCCAGCACCGGAGGGGCAGGTAGGTCCCTCCACTTT
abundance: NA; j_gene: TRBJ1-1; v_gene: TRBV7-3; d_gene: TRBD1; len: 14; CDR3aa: CASSVTGANTEAFF; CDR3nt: TGTGCCAGCAGCGTGACAGGGGCGAACACTGAAGCTTTCTTT
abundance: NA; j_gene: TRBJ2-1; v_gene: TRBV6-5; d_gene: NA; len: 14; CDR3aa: CASSLGGEQIEQFF; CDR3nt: TGTGCCAGCAGCTTGGGTGGAGAGCAGATTGAGCAGTTCTTC
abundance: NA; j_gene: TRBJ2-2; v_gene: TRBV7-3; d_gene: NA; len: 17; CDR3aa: CASSSPRQRNKTGELFF; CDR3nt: TGTGCCAGCAGCTCCCCACGACAGCGAAACAAAACCGGGGAGCTGTTTTTT
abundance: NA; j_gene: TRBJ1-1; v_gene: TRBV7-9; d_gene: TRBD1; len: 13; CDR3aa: CASFGGDSTEAFF; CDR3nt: TGTGCCAGTTTCGGGGGGGACAGCACTGAAGCTTTCTTT
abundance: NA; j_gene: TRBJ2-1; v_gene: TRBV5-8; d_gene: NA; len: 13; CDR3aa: CASSLRSIPEQFF; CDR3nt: TGTGCCAGCAGCTTACGTTCTATACCTGAGCAGTTCTTC
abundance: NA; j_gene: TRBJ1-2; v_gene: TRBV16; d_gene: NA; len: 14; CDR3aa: CASSQSRGDNGYTF; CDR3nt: TGTGCCAGCAGCCAATCGAGAGGGGACAATGGCTACACCTTC
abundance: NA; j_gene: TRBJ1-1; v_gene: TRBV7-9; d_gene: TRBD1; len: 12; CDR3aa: CASSFGTDEAFF; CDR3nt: TGTGCCAGCAGCTTCGGGACAGATGAAGCTTTCTTT
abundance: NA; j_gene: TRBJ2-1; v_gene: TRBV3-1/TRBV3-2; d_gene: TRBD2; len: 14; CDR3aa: CASSYGGAGNEQFF; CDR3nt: TGTGCCAGCAGCTACGGGGGGGCGGGCAATGAGCAGTTCTTC
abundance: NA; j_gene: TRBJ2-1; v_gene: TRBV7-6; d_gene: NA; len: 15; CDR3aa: CASSLGSHPYNEQFF; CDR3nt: TGTGCCAGCAGCTTAGGTAGCCACCCTTACAATGAGCAGTTCTTC
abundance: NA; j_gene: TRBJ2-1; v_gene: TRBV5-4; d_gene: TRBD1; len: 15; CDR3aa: CASNKDRGGYNEQFF; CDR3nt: TGTGCCAGCAACAAAGACAGGGGAGGCTACAATGAGCAGTTCTTC
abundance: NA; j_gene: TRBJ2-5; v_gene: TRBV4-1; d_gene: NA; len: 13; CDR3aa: CASSQLTKETQYF; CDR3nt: TGCGCCAGCAGCCAATTAACAAAAGAGACCCAGTACTTC
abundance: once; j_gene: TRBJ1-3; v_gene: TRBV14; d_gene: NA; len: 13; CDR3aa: CASSLVAGNTIYF; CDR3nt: TGTGCCAGCAGCCTAGTCGCGGGAAACACCATATATTTT
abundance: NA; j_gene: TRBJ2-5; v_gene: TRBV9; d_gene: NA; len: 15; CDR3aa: CASSVESVSQETQYF; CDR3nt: TGTGCCAGCAGCGTAGAGTCAGTCAGCCAAGAGACCCAGTACTTC
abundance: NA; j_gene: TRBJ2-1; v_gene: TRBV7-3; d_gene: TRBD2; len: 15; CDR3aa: CASSRGAGGGNEQFF; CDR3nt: TGTGCCAGCAGCAGAGGGGCGGGGGGGGGCAATGAGCAGTTCTTC
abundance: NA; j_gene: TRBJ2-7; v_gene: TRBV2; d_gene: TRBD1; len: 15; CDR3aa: CASSPDRASSYEQYF; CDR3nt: TGTGCCAGCAGTCCCGACAGGGCCAGCTCCTACGAGCAGTACTTC
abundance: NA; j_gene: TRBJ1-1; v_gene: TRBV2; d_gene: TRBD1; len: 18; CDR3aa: CASSHIPGQGTLNTEAFF; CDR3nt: TGTGCCAGCAGTCACATACCGGGACAGGGGACTTTGAACACTGAAGCTTTCTTT
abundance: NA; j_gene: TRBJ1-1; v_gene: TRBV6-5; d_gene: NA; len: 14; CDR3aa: CASSYQGSRTEAFF; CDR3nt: TGTGCCAGCAGTTACCAGGGCAGTAGAACTGAAGCTTTCTTT